This T cell receptor beta chain appears in the sequencing data of a study of cytomegalovirus exposure and HLA in healthy donors. Study information: The same platform as the 500 to 700 first-cohort repertoires was used for the 90 to 150 validation repertoires, a later analysis reported. The study, taken as a whole, reports: TCR beta chains numbering about 160 were designated cytomegalovirus-associated.

The assay was immunoSEQ multiplex PCR, and TCRdb's table has in-frame clones only and misses some. Among 280,000 or so clones listed, roughly 90% were seen once. Germline CDR1 and CDR2: LGHNA and YSLEER. With V trimmed by 8 bases and J by 3 bases, 6 bases remained unmatched. The CDR3 consists of 14 residues. Regarding this clone: Its cognate antigen is unknown.

The material sequenced was PBMCs. The receptor was derived from a woman aged 18-30 years in good health and CMV-seronegative. The chain couples TRBV4-3 to TRBJ2-1, with TRBD2 matching 8 bases. DNA of the CDR3: TGCGCCAGCGGCAGCGGGAGAGACTACAATGAGCAGTTCTTC. Residues: CASGSGRDYNEQFF.